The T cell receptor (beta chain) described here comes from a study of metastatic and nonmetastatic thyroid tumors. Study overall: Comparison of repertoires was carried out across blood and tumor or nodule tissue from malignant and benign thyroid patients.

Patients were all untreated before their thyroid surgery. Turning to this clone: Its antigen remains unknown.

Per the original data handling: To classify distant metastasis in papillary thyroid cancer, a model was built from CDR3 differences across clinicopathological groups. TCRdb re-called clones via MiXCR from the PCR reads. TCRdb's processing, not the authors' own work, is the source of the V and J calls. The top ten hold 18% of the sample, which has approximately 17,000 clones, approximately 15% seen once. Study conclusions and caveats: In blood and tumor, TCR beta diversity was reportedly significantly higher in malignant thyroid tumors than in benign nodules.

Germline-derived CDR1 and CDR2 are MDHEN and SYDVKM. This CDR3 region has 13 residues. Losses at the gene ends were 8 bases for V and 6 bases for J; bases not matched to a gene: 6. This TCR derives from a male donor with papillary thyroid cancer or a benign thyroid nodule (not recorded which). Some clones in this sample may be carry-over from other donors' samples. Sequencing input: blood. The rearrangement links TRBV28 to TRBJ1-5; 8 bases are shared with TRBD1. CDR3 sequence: CASLRQGIQPQHF. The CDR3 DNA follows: TGTGCCAGCCTTAGACAGGGGATTCAGCCCCAGCATTTT.